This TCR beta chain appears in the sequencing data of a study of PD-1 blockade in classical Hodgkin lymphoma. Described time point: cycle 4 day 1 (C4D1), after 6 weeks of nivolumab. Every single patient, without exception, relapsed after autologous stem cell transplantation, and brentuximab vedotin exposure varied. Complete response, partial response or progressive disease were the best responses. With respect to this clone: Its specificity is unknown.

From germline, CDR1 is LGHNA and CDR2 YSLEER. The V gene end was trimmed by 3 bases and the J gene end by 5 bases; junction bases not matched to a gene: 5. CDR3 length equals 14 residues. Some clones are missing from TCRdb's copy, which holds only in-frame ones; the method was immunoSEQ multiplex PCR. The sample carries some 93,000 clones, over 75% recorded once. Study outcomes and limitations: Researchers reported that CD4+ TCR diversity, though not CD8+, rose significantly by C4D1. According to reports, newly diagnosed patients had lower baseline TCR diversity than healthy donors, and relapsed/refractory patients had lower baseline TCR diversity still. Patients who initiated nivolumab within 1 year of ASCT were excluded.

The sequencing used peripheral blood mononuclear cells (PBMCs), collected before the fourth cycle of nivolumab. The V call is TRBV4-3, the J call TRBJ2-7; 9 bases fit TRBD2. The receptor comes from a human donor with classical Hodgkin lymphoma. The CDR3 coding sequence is TGCGCCAGCAGCCAGGCGGGAGGGCCCCACGAGCAGTACTTC. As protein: CASSQAGGPHEQYF.